These 24 T cell receptor beta chains were sequenced from one sample in a study of cytomegalovirus exposure and HLA in healthy donors. TCRdb's copy holds only in-frame clones and misses some; the assay was immunoSEQ multiplex PCR. The data show about 240,000 clones, more than 75% seen once. Input material: PBMCs. Receptors originate from a woman in her thirties in good health and CMV-seropositive.

This clone occurred a few times. The V gene is TRBV27, the J gene TRBJ1-2; 9 nucleotides agree with TRBD1. The CDR3 covers 17 residues. Germline V lookup: CDR1 MNHEY, CDR2 SMNVEV (reference sequence). Trimming cost V 5 bases and J 0 bases; bases outside gene matches: 10. CDR3 in DNA: TGTGCCAGCAGTCCCGGACAGGGGAGGGCCACTAACTATGGCTACACCTTC. It encodes CASSPGQGRATNYGYTF.

The J gene is TRBJ2-5, the V gene TRBV21-1; the listed D gene, TRBD2, was not tested against the DNA. TRBV21-1 is assigned pseudogene status. The CDR3 covers 12 residues. CDR3 sequence (DNA): TGTGCCAGCAGCCACCCTAAAGAGACCCAGTACTTC. This translates into CASSHPKETQYF.

V gene TRBV6-1 combines with J gene TRBJ2-7; 7 bases map to TRBD1. CDR3 length: 15 amino acids. J lost 4 bases, V lost 4 bases, and 10 bases had no gene match. Germline values: CDR1 MNHNS, CDR2 SASEGT. DNA of the CDR3: TGTGCCAGCAGTGGCCGGGACAGACCCGTGTACGAGCAGTACTTC. This codes for CASSGRDRPVYEQYF.

V gene TRBV6-1 combines with J gene TRBJ2-1; TRBD1 is a possible D gene (5 bases). Trimming removed 6 bases from V and 10 bases from J, with 10 bases in between. The CDR3 runs 11 residues. From germline, CDR1 is MNHNS and CDR2 SASEGT. CDR3 amino acids: CASSKTDEQFF. CDR3 bases: TGTGCCAGCAGCAAGACAGACGAGCAGTTCTTC.

The J gene is TRBJ2-7, the V gene TRBV18; TRBD1 matches 8 bases. The germline CDR1 and CDR2 sequences are KGHSH and LQKENI. J lost 0 bases, V lost 3 bases, and 4 bases had no gene match. CDR3 size: 15 residues. In nucleotides, the CDR3 is TGTGCCAGCTCACCCAACACAGGGGGCTCCTACGAGCAGTACTTC. Its protein is CASSPNTGGSYEQYF.

V usage is TRBV6-5 and J usage is TRBJ1-5, with D possibly matching TRBD1 (5 bases). The CDR3 spans 15 residues. Trimming removed 2 bases from V and 5 bases from J, with 13 bases in between. Germline CDR1 and CDR2: MNHEY and SVGAGI. The CDR3 loop is CASSYGSGSDQPQHF. CDR3 bases: TGTGCCAGCAGTTACGGATCAGGGTCGGATCAGCCCCAGCATTTT.

Comments on this clone: This specimen includes other DNA sequences encoding the same CDR3. The chain combines TRBV27 with TRBJ2-2, with 8 positions matching TRBD1. Unmatched junction bases numbered 3, after V lost 6 bases and J lost 6 bases. Germline CDR1 MNHEY, CDR2 SMNVEV (reference sequence). The CDR3 is made up of 13 amino acids. As DNA, the CDR3 is TGTGCCAGCAGCTTGACAGGGGCCGGGGAGCTGTTTTTT. It translates to CASSLTGAGELFF.

The V gene is TRBV5-1, the J gene TRBJ2-3, with 7 nucleotides matching TRBD2. The CDR3 has 17 residues. The V gene's germline CDR1 is SGHRS and CDR2 YFSETQ. Trimming at V came to 4 bases and at J to 4 bases, leaving 15 bases not matched to a gene. The CDR3 bases are TGCGCCAGCAGCCTTACTACCCCGAGGGGAGGGGCAGATACGCAGTATTTT. This gives the protein CASSLTTPRGGADTQYF.

As to this clone: One end of the junction is discordant with germline, which a read error may explain. The chain carries TRBV28 and TRBJ1-5; 7 bases fit TRBD1. This CDR3 is 15 amino acids long. In germline, CDR1 is MDHEN, CDR2 SYDVKM. CDR3 coding DNA: TGTGCCAGCAGCTTATGGGACAGCCAATTTCAGCCCCAGCATTTT. Translation: CASSLWDSQFQPQHF.

The chain carries TRBV4-2 and TRBJ2-5, with a weak D call TRBD1 (5 bases). Germline CDR1 reads LGHNA; CDR2 reads YNFKEQ. The CDR3 length is 14 residues. V dropped 2 bases and J dropped 2 bases, with 9 bases sitting between them. CDR3: CASSQSGYQETQYF. CDR3 in DNA: TGTGCCAGCAGCCAATCAGGGTATCAAGAGACCCAGTACTTC.

V is TRBV6-1 and J is TRBJ2-1; 11 bases match TRBD1. The CDR3 runs to 15 residues. V lost 2 bases, J lost 7 bases, and 4 bases stayed unmatched. Germline V gene lookup returns CDR1 MNHNS and CDR2 SASEGT. CDR3 sequence: CASSELGTGGNEQFF. CDR3 bases: TGTGCCAGCAGTGAATTAGGGACAGGGGGGAATGAGCAGTTCTTC.

The gene calls are TRBV6-5 and TRBJ1-2, with a possible D match to TRBD1 (5 bases). Per germline, CDR1 MNHEY and CDR2 SVGAGI. V was trimmed by 4 bases and J by 1 base, leaving 16 bases between them. This CDR3 has 16 amino acids. This chain's CDR3 is CASSSSPGLSNYGYTF. In DNA form, the CDR3 reads TGTGCCAGCAGTTCGTCGCCGGGACTCAGTAACTATGGCTACACCTTC.

This clone was found a few times. The genes are TRBV19 and TRBJ1-2; weak D call: TRBD1 (5 bases). Germline V gene data show CDR1 as LNHDA and CDR2 as SQIVND (reference sequence). This CDR3 spans 15 amino acids. V lost 7 bases, J lost 4 bases, and 19 bases lay in between. CDR3 region: CASTLDEDTLYGYTF. Written as DNA, the CDR3 is TGTGCCAGTACCTTAGACGAGGACACGCTCTATGGCTACACCTTC.

The chain uses TRBV5-1 and TRBJ2-7; TRBD2 matches at 10 bases. Trimming took 0 bases from V and 4 from J; bases not matched to a gene: 4. CDR1 is SGHRS and CDR2 is YFSETQ in the germline V gene. The CDR3 consists of 15 residues. The CDR3 bases are TGCGCCAGCAGCTTGGGTCCTAGCGGGAGATACGAGCAGTACTTC. Translation gives CASSLGPSGRYEQYF.

This rearrangement joins TRBV28 to TRBJ1-1, with D unresolved. The germline V gene encodes CDR1 MDHEN and CDR2 SYDVKM. V shed 10 bases and J shed 1 base, with 10 bases lying between them. The CDR3 loop spans 12 amino acids. The CDR3 DNA is TGTGCCACCTATAACCGGAACACTGAAGCTTTCTTT. As protein: CATYNRNTEAFF.

This chain connects TRBV4-1 to TRBJ1-2, with 8 bases aligning to TRBD1. CDR1 and CDR2 from the germline V gene are MGHRA and YSYEKL. This CDR3 is built from 13 residues. With 5 bases clipped from V and 7 bases from J, the junction kept 6 bases outside the gene matches. For the CDR3, the DNA is TGCGCCAGCAGCAGTACAGGGGGAGGTGGCTACACCTTC. Translation gives CASSSTGGGGYTF.

The chain uses TRBV6-1 and TRBJ2-7; the match to TRBD1 covers 8 bases. The CDR3 has 13 amino acids. Trimming removed 5 bases from V and 2 bases from J; junction bases left unmatched: 2. Germline V gives CDR1 MNHNS, CDR2 SASEGT. As DNA, the CDR3 is TGTGCCAGCAGTAGGACAGGGACCTACGAGCAGTACTTC. Its translation is CASSRTGTYEQYF.

This clone was found once. This chain links TRBV5-1 with TRBJ1-2; 9 bases align to TRBD1. The CDR3 runs 18 residues. Germline values: CDR1 SGHRS, CDR2 YFSETQ. Trimming cost V 0 bases and J 5 bases; bases outside gene matches: 14. CDR3 loop: CASSLADWTGAVQYGYTF. The CDR3, as DNA: TGCGCCAGCAGCTTGGCCGACTGGACAGGGGCCGTACAATATGGCTACACCTTC.

A note on this clone: The same CDR3 also results from other DNA sequences found in this sample. The chain has TRBV4-2 and TRBJ2-7, with 7 bases fitting TRBD2. Germline V gives CDR1 LGHNA, CDR2 YNFKEQ. The CDR3 sequence is 14 residues long. V was clipped by 0 bases and J by 4 bases; unmatched bases: 3. The DNA of the CDR3 is TGTGCCAGCAGCCAAGATACGGGGGGATACGAGCAGTACTTC. This translates into CASSQDTGGYEQYF.

As regards this clone: This same CDR3 is encoded by further DNA sequences in the sample. The chain recombines TRBV6-6 with TRBJ2-7, with D perhaps TRBD1 (6 bases). Trimming shortened V by 0 bases and J by 1 base, and 7 bases separated the two germline ends. CDR3 length equals 14 residues. The germline V gene encodes CDR1 MNHNY and CDR2 SVGAGI (reference sequence). DNA of the CDR3: TGTGCCAGCAGTTACTCGGACAGTTCCTACGAGCAGTACTTC. This gives the protein CASSYSDSSYEQYF.

The chain has TRBV15 and TRBJ2-4, with 7 bases lining up with TRBD2. J lost 0 bases, V lost 0 bases, and 8 bases had no gene match. The V gene's germline CDR1 is LNHNV and CDR2 YYDKDF (reference sequence). CDR3 length: 18 residues. Written as DNA, the CDR3 is TGTGCCACCAGCAGAGATCCGACTAGCCCATTAGCCAAAAACATTCAGTACTTC. Protein sequence: CATSRDPTSPLAKNIQYF.

This chain joins TRBV5-1 and TRBJ2-1, with 10 bases lining up with TRBD2. This CDR3 contains 15 residues. After removal of 5 bases from V and 7 bases from J, the junction contained 9 bases not matched to a gene. Germline V gives CDR1 SGHRS, CDR2 YFSETQ. The DNA for the CDR3 is TGCGCCAGCAGGGGAGCGGGAGGGGTGGCGAATGAGCAGTTCTTC. It is translated as CASRGAGGVANEQFF.

The chain's CDR3 is CAWSGVAGGQNTGELFF. DNA for the CDR3: TGTGCCTGGAGCGGTGTAGCTGGGGGACAAAACACCGGGGAGCTGTTTTTT. V is TRBV30 and J is TRBJ2-2; weak D call: TRBD1 (6 bases). The CDR3 is 17 residues long. Trimming cost V 3 bases and J 2 bases, with 19 bases left between them. The V gene's germline CDR1 is GTSNPN and CDR2 SVGIG (reference sequence).

The rearrangement uses TRBV4-1 and TRBJ2-3; tentatively, D is TRBD1 (6 bases). The CDR3 loop spans 15 amino acids. Trimming removed 1 base at V and 1 base at J, with 9 bases between. Germline lookup yields CDR1 MGHRA and CDR2 YSYEKL. Here the CDR3 DNA reads TGCGCCAGCAGCCAAGTAAAGGGGGGCACAGATACGCAGTATTTT. Translation: CASSQVKGGTDTQYF.